This T cell receptor beta chain appears in the sequencing data of a study of patients and donors after allogeneic stem cell transplantation. CDR1 and CDR2 from the germline V gene are KGHSH and LQKENI. V lost 3 bases and J 9 bases, leaving 12 bases between the germline ends. The CDR3 contains 14 residues. TCRdb itself ran the RT-PCR reads through MiXCR, one entry per CDR3 protein. Of 900,000 to 1,000,000 distinct CDR3 sequences detected, more than 15% appear once; the ten largest clones hold under 6.5%. This clonotype has only a few counts. The source of this sequence is a human donor who was either an allogeneic HSCT recipient or a stem cell or donor lymphocyte infusion donor (not recorded which). It is not recorded whose cells these are; they may come from a transplant donor. The genes are TRBV18 and TRBJ1-6, with D hard to call. Specimen: blood, either unsorted or a sorted T cell fraction (not recorded which). The CDR3 bases are TGTGCCAGCTCACCGCTGACTGAGAGTTCACCCCTCCACTTT. This gives the protein CASSPLTESSPLHF.